Listed below are T cell receptor beta chains from one sample, sequenced in a study of human T cells and chemical hapten exposure. TCRdb used MiXCR to reprocess the RACE reads, holding one entry per CDR3 protein. The sample carries over 45,000 distinct CDR3 sequences, approximately 4.5% recorded once. The sequenced sample was whole blood. The receptors were sampled from a female donor in good health. Some clones in this sample may be carry-over from other donors' samples. CDR3s include the opening cysteine and the closing phenylalanine or tryptophan. The D gene is left open where the match is weak. Size values are once, few and many counts, or a class for expanded clones, and some rows have none.

TRBV9	TRBJ2-3	15	many	.	TGTGCCAGCAGCGTAGTTGCGGGCTACACAGATACGCAGTATTTT	CASSVVAGYTDTQYF
TRBV12-3/TRBV12-4	TRBJ2-7	14	many	.	TGTGCCAGCAGAACCGGGACTCATCCCTACGAGCAGTACTTC	CASRTGTHPYEQYF
TRBV20-1	TRBJ1-1	19	many	.	TGCAGTGCATCTAGACAGCCAAGTGCGGGCCCTCGCAGGAACACTGAAGCTTTCTTT	CSASRQPSAGPRRNTEAFF
TRBV6-5	TRBJ1-2	11	few	.	TGTGCCAGCAGCCGCGAACAGAGATACACCTTC	CASSREQRYTF
TRBV29-1	TRBJ2-7	13	.	TRBD1	TGCAGCGCATCCAGGACAGGGTATAGCGAGCAGTACTTC	CSASRTGYSEQYF
TRBV20-1	TRBJ1-2	12	many	.	TGCAGTGCTACCAGGACAGCCTATGGCTACACCTTC	CSATRTAYGYTF
TRBV7-9	TRBJ1-1	14	many	.	TGTGCCAGCAGCTCAATGGGGGGAGGCACTGAAGCTTTCTTT	CASSSMGGGTEAFF
TRBV2	TRBJ1-2	13	many	.	TGTGCCAGCAGTGATCCGGGGGTGACTGACTACACCTTC	CASSDPGVTDYTF
TRBV7-9	TRBJ2-1	12	many	.	TGTGCCAGCAGCTCTGGCGGGTTAGAGGTTCACTTC	CASSSGGLEVHF
TRBV9	TRBJ1-3	15	many	.	TGTGCCAGCAGCGTAGATGGTCAAGGTGGAAACACCATATATTTT	CASSVDGQGGNTIYF
TRBV3-1	TRBJ1-3	16	many	TRBD1	TGTGCCAGCAGCACTTTAGACAGGGTGTATGGAAACACCATATATTTT	CASSTLDRVYGNTIYF
TRBV24-1	TRBJ1-3	13	many	.	TGTGCCACCAGTGAGGGACCGGGGGGCGCCATATATTTT	CATSEGPGGAIYF
TRBV6-1	TRBJ2-7	14	many	TRBD1	TGTGCCACCAAAGGGGGGACAGGAGAATACGAGCAGTACTTC	CATKGGTGEYEQYF
TRBV6-5	TRBJ2-1	14	many	TRBD2	TGTGCCAGCAGTAAAGGACTAGCGCCTAATGAGCAGTTCTTC	CASSKGLAPNEQFF
TRBV10-3	TRBJ1-6	17	many	.	TGTGCCATCAGTGAGTCCAAGGGTAGCTCCTATAATTCACCCCTCCACTTT	CAISESKGSSYNSPLHF
TRBV4-1	TRBJ1-5	15	.	.	TGCGCCAGCAGCCAAACGGGCAGGTGGGTTCAGCCCCAGCATTTT	CASSQTGRWVQPQHF
TRBV6-4	TRBJ1-5	13	many	.	TGTGCCAGCAGTGAGGGTCTAGGACAGCCCCAGCATTTT	CASSEGLGQPQHF
TRBV3-1	TRBJ1-2	16	few	.	TGTGCCAGCAGCCGTGTTGCTGGACAGTCTAACTATGGCTACACCTTC	CASSRVAGQSNYGYTF
TRBV11-2	TRBJ1-2	15	.	.	TGTGCCAGCAGCTTAGCAGGAAGAGCTAACTATGGCTACACCTTC	CASSLAGRANYGYTF
TRBV29-1	TRBJ1-5	14	many	.	TGCAACATACAGATTCTTTATAGCAATCAGCCCCAGCATTTT	CNIQILYSNQPQHF
TRBV20-1	TRBJ2-4	19	many	.	TGCAGTGCTAGTCCTCCCCAGCCGACAGCCCCCTATACCAAAAACATTCAGTACTTC	CSASPPQPTAPYTKNIQYF
TRBV5-1	TRBJ2-3	15	many	.	TGCGCCAGCAGCTCACTTAGACAGGGCACAGATACGCAGTATTTT	CASSSLRQGTDTQYF
TRBV7-3	TRBJ2-1	14	many	TRBD2	TGTGCCAGCAGCTCGGGACTAGCGGGGGGACAGCAGTTCTTC	CASSSGLAGGQQFF
TRBV7-2	TRBJ2-3	17	medium-sized	.	TGTGCCAGCAGCTTAGCGCACAGGACTACCCGCGTAGATACGCAGTATTTT	CASSLAHRTTRVDTQYF
TRBV5-1	TRBJ2-1	14	many	.	TGCGCCAGCAGCTTGTCCCCAGGGGACAATGAGCAGTTCTTC	CASSLSPGDNEQFF
TRBV7-2	TRBJ1-5	15	.	.	TGTGCCAGCAGCTTAGCGGGCTTACAGACCCAGCCCCAGCATTTT	CASSLAGLQTQPQHF
TRBV24-1	TRBJ2-1	15	few	TRBD2	TGTGCCACCAGTGAGGCTAGCGGGGGCCACAATGAGCAGTTCTTC	CATSEASGGHNEQFF
TRBV2	TRBJ2-3	15	.	.	TGTGCCAGCAGTGAAGTTTGGGGTAGCACAGATACGCAGTATTTT	CASSEVWGSTDTQYF
TRBV5-8	TRBJ2-2	15	many	TRBD2	TGTGCCAGCAGGGGACTAGCGGCGAACACCGGGGAGCTGTTTTTT	CASRGLAANTGELFF